This TCR beta chain was captured by sequencing in a study of blood T cell repertoires in COVID-19. Across the study: COVID-19 samples, acute and convalescent, were from the United States, Italy and Spain.

Germline CDR1 and CDR2: SGHVS and FNYEAQ. This CDR3 has 13 residues. Trimming left V 5 bases short and J 6 bases short, with 13 bases between. Generated by immunoSEQ multiplex PCR, the TCRdb table keeps only in-frame clones and is missing some. The repertoire holds fewer than 250,000 clones, with around 86% as singletons. V gene TRBV7-6 combines with J gene TRBJ1-2; TRBD1 is a possible D gene (5 bases). This receptor was identified in a man between 50 and 59 years old with COVID-19, enrolled during active disease. The sequenced material came from peripheral blood. CDR3 DNA sequence: TGTGCCAGCAGCCCGAGCCCAGGGAATGGCTACACCTTC. It translates to CASSPSPGNGYTF. Based on the CDR3 plus reference TRBV7-6 and TRBJ1-2, the full variable domain is GAGVSQSPRYKVTKRGQDVALRCDPISGHVSLYWYRQALGQGPEFLTYFNYEAQQDKSGLPNDRFSAERPEGSISTLTIQRTEQRDSAMYRCASSPSPGNGYTFGSGTRLTVV.